This TCR beta chain was recovered during a study of metastatic and nonmetastatic thyroid tumors. Study information: Across peripheral blood and tumor or nodule tissue samples taken from malignant and benign thyroid patients, the repertoires were compared with one another.

In this sample, this clone turned up a few times. Its antigen remains unidentified. Findings and caveats of the study: Compared with benign nodules, malignant thyroid tumors were reported to have significantly higher TCR beta diversity in both blood and tumor.

The ends lost 8 bases at V and 6 bases at J; junction bases unmatched: 17. Looked up from germline, CDR1 is MNHNS and CDR2 is SASEGT. CDR3 length: 17 residues. Original processing methods: Researchers built a distant-metastasis classifier for papillary thyroid cancer that drew on CDR3 differences across clinicopathological groups. TCRdb re-analyzed the PCR reads through MiXCR. TCRdb, not the original authors, processed these V and J calls. The sample lists about 21,000 clones; 10% to 15% were seen once. Patients were all untreated before their thyroid surgery. The receptor was derived from a female donor with papillary thyroid cancer or a benign thyroid nodule (not recorded which). Some clones in this sample may be carry-over from other donors' samples. The sequencing input was blood. This chain joins TRBV6-1 and TRBJ2-2, with 8 bases fitting TRBD2. CDR3 nucleotide sequence: TGTGCCAGCTCTATTCCCGGACTAGCTGGGAGGTCCGGGGAGCTGTTTTTT. Protein: CASSIPGLAGRSGELFF.